This TCR beta chain appears in the sequencing data of a study of T cells in Graves' hyperthyroidism and ophthalmopathy. The investigators amplified TCR beta CDR3 regions from RNA transcripts. TCR CDR3 underwent first-round RT-PCR with the HTBI primer set. TCRdb used MiXCR to reprocess the multiplex PCR reads, holding one entry per CDR3 protein. The repertoire holds hundreds of thousands of distinct CDR3 sequences, about 13% seen once, with 9.2% in the top ten. Germline V CDR1 and CDR2: MDHEN, SYDVKM. V shed 6 bases, J shed 4 bases, and the junction held 3 bases outside the gene matches. The CDR3 spans 14 residues. Fresh peripheral blood, around 11 ml of it, supplied the PBMCs.

The sample taken for sequencing was blood. This sequence was found in a woman in her late teens or twenties with Graves' hyperthyroidism. The chain combines TRBV28 with TRBJ2-2, with TRBD2 matching over 9 bases. As DNA, the CDR3 is TGTGCCAGCAGGCGGGGGGGCCTCACCGGGGAGCTGTTTTTT. Its protein product is CASRRGGLTGELFF.